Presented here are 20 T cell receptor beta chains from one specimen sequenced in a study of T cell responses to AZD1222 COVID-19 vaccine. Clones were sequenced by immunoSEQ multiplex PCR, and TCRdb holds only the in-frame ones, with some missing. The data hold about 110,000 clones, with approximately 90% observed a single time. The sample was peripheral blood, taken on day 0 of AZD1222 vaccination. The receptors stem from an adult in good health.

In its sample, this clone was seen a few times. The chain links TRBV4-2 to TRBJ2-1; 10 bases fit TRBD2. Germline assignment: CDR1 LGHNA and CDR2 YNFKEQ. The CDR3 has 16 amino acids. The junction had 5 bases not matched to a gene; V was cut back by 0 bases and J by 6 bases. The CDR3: CASSQDMASGSNEQFF. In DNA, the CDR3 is TGTGCCAGCAGCCAAGATATGGCTAGCGGGAGCAATGAGCAGTTCTTC.

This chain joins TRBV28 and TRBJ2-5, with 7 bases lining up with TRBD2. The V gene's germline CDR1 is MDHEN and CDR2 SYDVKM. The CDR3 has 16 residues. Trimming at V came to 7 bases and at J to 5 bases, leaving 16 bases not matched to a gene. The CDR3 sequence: CASTLGSHGGTETQYF. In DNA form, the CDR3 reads TGTGCCAGCACCCTAGGATCCCACGGGGGGACGGAGACCCAGTACTTC.

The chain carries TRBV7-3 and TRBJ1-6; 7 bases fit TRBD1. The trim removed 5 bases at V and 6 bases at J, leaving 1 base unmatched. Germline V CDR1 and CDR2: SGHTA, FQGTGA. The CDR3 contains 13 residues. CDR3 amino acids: CASSRQGNSPLHF. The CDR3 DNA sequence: TGTGCCAGCAGCCGACAGGGTAATTCACCCCTCCACTTT.

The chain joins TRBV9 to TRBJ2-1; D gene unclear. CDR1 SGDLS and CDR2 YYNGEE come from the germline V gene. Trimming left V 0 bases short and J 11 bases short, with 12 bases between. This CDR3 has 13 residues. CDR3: CASSVDGDRKQFF. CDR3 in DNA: TGTGCCAGCAGCGTAGATGGTGACCGAAAGCAGTTCTTC.

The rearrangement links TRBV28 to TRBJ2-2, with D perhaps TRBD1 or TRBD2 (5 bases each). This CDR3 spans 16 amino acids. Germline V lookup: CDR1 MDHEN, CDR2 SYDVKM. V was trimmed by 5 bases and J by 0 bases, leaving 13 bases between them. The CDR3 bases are TGTGCCAGCAGTGGGGGAACGGATTCGAACACCGGGGAGCTGTTTTTT. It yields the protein CASSGGTDSNTGELFF.

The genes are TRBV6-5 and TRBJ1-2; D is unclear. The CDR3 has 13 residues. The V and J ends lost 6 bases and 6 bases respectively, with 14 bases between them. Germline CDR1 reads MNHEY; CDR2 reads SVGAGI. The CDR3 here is CASSSGPAHGYTF. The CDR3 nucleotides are TGTGCCAGCAGCTCCGGGCCGGCCCATGGCTACACCTTC.

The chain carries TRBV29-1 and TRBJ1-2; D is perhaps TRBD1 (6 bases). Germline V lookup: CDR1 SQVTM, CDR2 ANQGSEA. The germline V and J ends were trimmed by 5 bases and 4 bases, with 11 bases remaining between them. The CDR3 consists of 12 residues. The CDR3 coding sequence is TGCAGCGTTTCAGGGGACTTCTATGGCTACACCTTC. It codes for CSVSGDFYGYTF.

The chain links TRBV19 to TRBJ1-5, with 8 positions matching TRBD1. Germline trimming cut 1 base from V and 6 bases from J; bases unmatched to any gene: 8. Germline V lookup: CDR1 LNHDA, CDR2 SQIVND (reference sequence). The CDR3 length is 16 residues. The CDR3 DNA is TGTGCCAGTAGTATAGCTGGCAGGGGGCGATCTCAGCCCCAGCATTTT. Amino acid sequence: CASSIAGRGRSQPQHF.

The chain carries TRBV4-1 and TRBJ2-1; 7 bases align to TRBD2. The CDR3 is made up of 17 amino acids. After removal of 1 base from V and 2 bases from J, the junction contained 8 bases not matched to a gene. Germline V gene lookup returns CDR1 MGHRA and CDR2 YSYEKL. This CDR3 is CASSQAGGLGTYNEQFF. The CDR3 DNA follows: TGCGCCAGCAGCCAAGCGGGGGGACTGGGAACCTACAATGAGCAGTTCTTC.

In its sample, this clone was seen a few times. The CDR3 spells CASRVQGTDTQYF. Here the CDR3 DNA reads TGTGCCAGCAGGGTACAGGGGACAGATACGCAGTATTTT. The rearrangement joins TRBV25-1 to TRBJ2-3; 7 nucleotides agree with TRBD1. Germline CDR1 MGHDK, CDR2 SYGVNS. J gave up 3 bases and V 6 bases, and 3 bases lay outside the gene matches. The CDR3 is 13 residues long.

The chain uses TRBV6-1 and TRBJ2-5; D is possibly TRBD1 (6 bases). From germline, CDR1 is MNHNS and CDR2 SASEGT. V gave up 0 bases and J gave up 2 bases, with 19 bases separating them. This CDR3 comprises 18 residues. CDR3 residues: CASSEALGAESVQETQYF. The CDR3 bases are TGTGCCAGCAGTGAAGCTTTGGGGGCGGAATCCGTGCAAGAGACCCAGTACTTC.

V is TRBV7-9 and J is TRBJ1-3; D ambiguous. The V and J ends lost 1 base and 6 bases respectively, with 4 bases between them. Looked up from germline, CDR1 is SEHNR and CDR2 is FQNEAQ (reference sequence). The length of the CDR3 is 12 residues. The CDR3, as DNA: TGTGCCAGCAGCTTAGGGGTAAACACCATATATTTT. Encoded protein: CASSLGVNTIYF.

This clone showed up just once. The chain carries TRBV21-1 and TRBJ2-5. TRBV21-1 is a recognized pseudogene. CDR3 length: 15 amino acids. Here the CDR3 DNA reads TGTGCCAGCAGCCGGCCGGGGGCGCGCAAAGAGACCCAGTACTTC. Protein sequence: CASSRPGARKETQYF.

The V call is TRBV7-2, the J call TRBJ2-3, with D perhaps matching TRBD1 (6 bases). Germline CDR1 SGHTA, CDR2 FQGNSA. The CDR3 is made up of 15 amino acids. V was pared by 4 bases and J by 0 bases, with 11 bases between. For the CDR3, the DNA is TGTGCCAGCAGCTCCTCGACAGGTAGCACAGATACGCAGTATTTT. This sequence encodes CASSSSTGSTDTQYF.

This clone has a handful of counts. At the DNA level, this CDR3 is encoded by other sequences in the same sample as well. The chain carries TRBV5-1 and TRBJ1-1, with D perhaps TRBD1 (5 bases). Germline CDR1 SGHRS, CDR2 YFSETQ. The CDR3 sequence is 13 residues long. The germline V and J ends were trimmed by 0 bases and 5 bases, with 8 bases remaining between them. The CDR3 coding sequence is TGCGCCAGCAGCTTGGTGAGGGGAACTGAAGCTTTCTTT. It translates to CASSLVRGTEAFF.

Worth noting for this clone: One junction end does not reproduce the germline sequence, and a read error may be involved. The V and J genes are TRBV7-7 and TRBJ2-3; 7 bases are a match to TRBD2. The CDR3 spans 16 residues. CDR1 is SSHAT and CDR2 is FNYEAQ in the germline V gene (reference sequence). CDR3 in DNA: TGTGCTAGCAGCTTAGGGAGCGGGACTAGCACAGATACGCAGTATTTT. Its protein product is CASSLGSGTSTDTQYF.

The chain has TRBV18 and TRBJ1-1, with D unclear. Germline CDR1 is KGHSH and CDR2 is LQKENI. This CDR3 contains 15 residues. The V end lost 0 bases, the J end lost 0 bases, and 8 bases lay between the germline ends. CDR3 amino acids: CASSPPAPVNTEAFF. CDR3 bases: TGTGCCAGCTCACCACCGGCCCCAGTGAACACTGAAGCTTTCTTT.

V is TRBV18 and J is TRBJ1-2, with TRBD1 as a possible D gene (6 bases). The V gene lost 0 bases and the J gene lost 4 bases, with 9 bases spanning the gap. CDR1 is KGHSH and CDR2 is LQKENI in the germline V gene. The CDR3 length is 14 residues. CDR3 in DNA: TGTGCCAGCTCACCACCGCAGGGGACCTATGGCTACACCTTC. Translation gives CASSPPQGTYGYTF.

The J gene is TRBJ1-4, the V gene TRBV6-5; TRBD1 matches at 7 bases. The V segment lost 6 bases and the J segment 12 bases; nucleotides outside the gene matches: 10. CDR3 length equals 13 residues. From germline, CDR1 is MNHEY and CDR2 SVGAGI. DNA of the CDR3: TGTGCCAGCAGAAGGACAGGAACTAATGAACTGTTTTTT. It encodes CASRRTGTNELFF.

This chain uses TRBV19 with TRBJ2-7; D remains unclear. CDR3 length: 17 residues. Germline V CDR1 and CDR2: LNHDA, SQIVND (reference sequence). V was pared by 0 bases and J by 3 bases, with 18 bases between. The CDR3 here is CASSIDRLGAWGYEQYF. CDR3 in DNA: TGTGCCAGTAGTATAGATCGATTAGGCGCTTGGGGCTACGAGCAGTACTTC.